The table lists the clone carrying this T cell receptor (beta chain) with a few counts. Its antigen is as yet unknown. This sample stems from a study of cytomegalovirus exposure and HLA in healthy donors. Findings and caveats of the study: The authors later linked a missense DCLRE1C variant to TCR beta V- and J-gene trimming. A later analysis found that most CMV-associated TCR beta chains appeared HLA-restricted.

Every donor was a healthy person donating bone marrow. Both 60 Vbeta primers and 13 Jbeta primers went into the PCR. Using immunoSEQ multiplex PCR, the repertoire was profiled, and TCRdb retains in-frame clones only, with some absent. The sample consists of 100,000 to 150,000 clones, roughly 82% of them appearing once. V lost 8 bases, J lost 4 bases, and 12 bases lay in between. Germline CDR1 KGHSH, CDR2 LQKENI. There are 13 residues in the CDR3. This sequence joins TRBV18 and TRBJ1-5, with D possibly matching TRBD1 (6 bases). Source material: PBMCs. The TCR originated in a woman in her thirties or forties in good health and CMV-seropositive. The CDR3 loop reads CASTPDRNQPQHF. CDR3 bases: TGTGCCAGCACCCCGGACAGAAATCAGCCCCAGCATTTT.